This T cell receptor beta chain was identified during a study of blood T cell repertoires in COVID-19. Profiling relied on immunoSEQ multiplex PCR, and the TCRdb table lists in-frame clones only, not all of them. Among some 700,000 clones listed, 80% to 90% were seen once. This receptor was obtained from a woman under 30 with acute or convalescent COVID-19. The sample consisted of peripheral blood.

CDR3 amino acids: CASSYSDTTGSSPLHF. The CDR3 DNA reads as TGTGCCAGCAGTTACTCAGACACCACTGGGAGTTCACCCCTCCACTTT. The V and J genes are TRBV6-5 and TRBJ1-6, with D unresolved. The CDR3 sequence is 16 residues long. V was clipped by 0 bases and J by 9 bases, with 15 bases between them. CDR1 and CDR2 (germline): MNHEY, SVGAGI.